Each of the 6 T cell receptor beta chains below was sequenced from the same sample in a study of T cell repertoires in cytomegalovirus infection. MiXCR, run by TCRdb on the reads, gives a single entry per CDR3 protein. The table shows 95,000 to 120,000 distinct CDR3 sequences, with around 31% occurring only once. The antigens these receptors bind are not known. The source was CD8+ T cells from cultured PBMCs, collected from culture after CMV antigen stimulation. Receptor source: a human donor in good health (CMV status not recorded). Some clones in this sample may be carry-over from other donors' samples.

The genes are TRBV5-6 and TRBJ2-1, with a possible D match to TRBD2 (5 bases). This CDR3 has 17 amino acids. Germline assignment: CDR1 SGHDT and CDR2 YYEEEE. Trimming stripped 4 bases from V and 0 bases from J, with 17 bases between. This chain's CDR3 is CASSPTFSGSSYNEQFF. DNA for the CDR3: TGTGCCAGCAGCCCTACATTTTCGGGAAGCTCCTACAATGAGCAGTTCTTC.

The DNA for the CDR3 is TGTGCCAGCAGTGACACCTACGAGCAGTACTTC. Its protein is CASSDTYEQYF. The chain is built from TRBV6-2 or TRBV6-3 and TRBJ2-7; D call uncertain. The CDR3 extends over 11 amino acids. V dropped 5 bases and J dropped 2 bases, with 4 bases sitting between them. The germline V gene has CDR1 MNHEY and CDR2 SVGEGT.

This clonotype showed up many times. The rearrangement links TRBV7-2 to TRBJ2-7; no clear D gene. Per the germline V gene, CDR1 is SGHTA and CDR2 is FQGNSA. V lost 2 bases, J lost 6 bases, and 14 bases lay in between. The CDR3 consists of 14 residues. The CDR3 nucleotides read TGTGCCAGCAGCTTATCCCCCCTCACCCTCGAGCAGTACTTC. Its protein product is CASSLSPLTLEQYF.

The chain is built from TRBV6-8 and TRBJ2-7; 8 bases align to TRBD2. J was trimmed by 2 bases and V by 6 bases; bases with no gene match: 12. In germline, CDR1 is MNHGY, CDR2 SAAAGT. The CDR3 loop spans 16 amino acids. The CDR3 loop reads CASSSSIAGGTYEQYF. The CDR3 region has the DNA TGTGCCAGCAGCTCATCTATTGCGGGGGGAACCTACGAGCAGTACTTC.

The J gene is TRBJ2-2, the V gene TRBV19; 9 bases align to TRBD1. The J segment lost 4 bases and the V segment lost 5 bases, leaving 14 bases of the junction unmatched. Per germline, CDR1 LNHDA and CDR2 SQIVND (reference sequence). The CDR3 has 18 residues. CDR3 DNA sequence: TGTGCCAGTAGTGTCCTAATGATAAGGACAGGGGCCACCGGGGAGCTGTTTTTT. It yields the protein CASSVLMIRTGATGELFF.

This clonotype was seen more than once but under ten times. V and J are TRBV14 and TRBJ2-7, with a possible D match to TRBD1 (5 bases). V lost 1 base and J lost 0, with 13 bases in between. Germline CDR1 SGHDN, CDR2 FVKESK. The CDR3 covers 16 residues. CDR3: CASSQGKGRGSYEQYF. CDR3 nucleotide sequence: TGTGCCAGCAGCCAAGGAAAGGGGCGAGGCTCCTACGAGCAGTACTTC.